This T cell receptor beta chain is from a study of cytomegalovirus exposure and HLA in healthy donors. Germline lookup yields CDR1 SGHNT and CDR2 YYREEE (reference sequence). The CDR3 loop spans 18 amino acids. The trim removed 4 bases at V and 4 bases at J, leaving 18 bases unmatched. The donors gave bone marrow, and they were healthy. PCR was performed using 60 Vbeta and 13 Jbeta primers. Some clones are missing from TCRdb's copy, which holds only in-frame ones; the method was immunoSEQ multiplex PCR. The top ten clones hold about an eighth of a sample with tens of thousands of clones, 55% to 75% of them seen once.

This TCR derives from a woman aged 40 to 50 in good health and CMV-seropositive. J is TRBJ1-2 and V is TRBV5-4; 8 bases are shared with TRBD1. Sequenced material: PBMCs. The CDR3 here is CASSPGGQVSTLGYGYTF. Here the CDR3 DNA reads TGTGCCAGCAGCCCAGGGGGACAGGTGTCGACCCTCGGCTATGGCTACACCTTC.